This TCR beta chain was identified in a study of tumor T cells in aggressive B-cell lymphoma. Generated by immunoSEQ multiplex PCR, the TCRdb table keeps only in-frame clones and is missing some. The sample contains hundreds of clones, around 77% of which appear only once. Specimen: tumor tissue. The sequence came from an adult with diffuse large B cell lymphoma. Some clones in this sample may be carry-over from other donors' samples.

CDR3 nucleotide sequence: TGTGCCAGCTCACCGGTACTTCTCCGGTCGACGGGCAATGAGCAGTTCTTC. Translated, it gives CASSPVLLRSTGNEQFF. The chain joins TRBV18 to TRBJ2-1; no clear D. CDR3 length equals 17 residues. Trimming left V 3 bases short and J 6 bases short, with 21 bases between. From germline, CDR1 is KGHSH and CDR2 LQKENI.